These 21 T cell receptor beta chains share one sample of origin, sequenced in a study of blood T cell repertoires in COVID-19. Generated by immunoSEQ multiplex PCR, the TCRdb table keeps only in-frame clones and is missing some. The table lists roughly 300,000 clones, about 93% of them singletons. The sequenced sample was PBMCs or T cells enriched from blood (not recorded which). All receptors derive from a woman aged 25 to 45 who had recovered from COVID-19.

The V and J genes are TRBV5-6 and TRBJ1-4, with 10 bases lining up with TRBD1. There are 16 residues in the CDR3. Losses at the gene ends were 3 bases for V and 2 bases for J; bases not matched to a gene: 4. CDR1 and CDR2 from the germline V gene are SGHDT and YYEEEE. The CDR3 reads CASSSGQGVTNEKLFF. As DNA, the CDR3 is TGTGCCAGCAGCTCCGGACAGGGGGTGACTAATGAAAAACTGTTTTTT.

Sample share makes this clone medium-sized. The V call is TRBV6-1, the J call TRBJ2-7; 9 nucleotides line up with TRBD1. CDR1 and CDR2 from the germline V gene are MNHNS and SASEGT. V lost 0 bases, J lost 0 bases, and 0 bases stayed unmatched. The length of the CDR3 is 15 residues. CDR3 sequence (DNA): TGTGCCAGCAGTGAAGCGACAGGGGGCTCCTACGAGCAGTACTTC. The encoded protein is CASSEATGGSYEQYF.

This chain's CDR3 is CASSLEGGGSREQFF. CDR3 in DNA: TGTGCCAGCAGCTTAGAGGGGGGCGGGAGCCGTGAGCAGTTCTTC. The chain recombines TRBV11-3 with TRBJ2-1; possible D gene TRBD2, 7 bases. Germline V gene data show CDR1 as SGHNT and CDR2 as YENEEA. The CDR3 runs 15 residues. V was cut by 0 bases and J by 9 bases, with 15 bases left in between.

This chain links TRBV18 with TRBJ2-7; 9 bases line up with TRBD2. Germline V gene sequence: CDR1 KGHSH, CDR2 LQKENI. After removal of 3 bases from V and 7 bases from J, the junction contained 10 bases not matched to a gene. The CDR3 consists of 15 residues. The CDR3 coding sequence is TGTGCCAGCTCACCCCCCCCCGCGGGAGGGAGTGAGCAGTACTTC. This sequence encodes CASSPPPAGGSEQYF. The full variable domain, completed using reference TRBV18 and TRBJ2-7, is NAGVMQNPRHLVRRRGQEARLRCSPMKGHSHVYWYRQLPEEGLKFMVYLQKENIIDESGMPKERFSAEFPKEGPSILRIQQVVRGDSAAYFCASSPPPAGGSEQYFGPGTRLTVT.

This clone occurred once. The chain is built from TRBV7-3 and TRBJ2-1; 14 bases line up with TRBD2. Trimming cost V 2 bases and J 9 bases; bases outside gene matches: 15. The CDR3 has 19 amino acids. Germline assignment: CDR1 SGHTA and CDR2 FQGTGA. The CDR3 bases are TGTGCCAGCAGCTTACTTCCCCCGGGACTAGCGGGAGTAGCGGGTGAGCAGTTCTTC. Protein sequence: CASSLLPPGLAGVAGEQFF.

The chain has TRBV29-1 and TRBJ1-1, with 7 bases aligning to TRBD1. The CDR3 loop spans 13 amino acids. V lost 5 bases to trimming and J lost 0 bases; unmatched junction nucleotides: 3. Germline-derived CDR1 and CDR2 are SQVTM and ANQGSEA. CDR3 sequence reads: CSVSTGVNTEAFF. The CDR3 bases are TGCAGCGTTTCTACAGGGGTGAACACTGAAGCTTTCTTT.

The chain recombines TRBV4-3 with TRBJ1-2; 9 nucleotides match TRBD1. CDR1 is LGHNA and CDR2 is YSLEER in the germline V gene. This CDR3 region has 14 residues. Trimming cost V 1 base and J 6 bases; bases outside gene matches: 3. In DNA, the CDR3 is TGCGCCAGCAGCCAAGTCGGGACAGGGAATGGCTACACCTTC. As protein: CASSQVGTGNGYTF.

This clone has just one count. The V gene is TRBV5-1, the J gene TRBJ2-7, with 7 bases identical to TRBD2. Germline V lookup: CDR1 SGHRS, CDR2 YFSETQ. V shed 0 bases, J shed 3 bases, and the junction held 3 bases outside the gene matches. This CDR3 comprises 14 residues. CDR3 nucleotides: TGCGCCAGCAGCTTGGGTCTAGCGGTCTACGAGCAGTACTTC. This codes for CASSLGLAVYEQYF.

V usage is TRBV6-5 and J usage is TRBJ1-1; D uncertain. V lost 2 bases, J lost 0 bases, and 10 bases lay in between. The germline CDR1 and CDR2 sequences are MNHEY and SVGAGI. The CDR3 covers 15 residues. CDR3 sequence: CASSYLAKMNTEAFF. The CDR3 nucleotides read TGTGCCAGCAGTTACCTGGCAAAAATGAACACTGAAGCTTTCTTT.

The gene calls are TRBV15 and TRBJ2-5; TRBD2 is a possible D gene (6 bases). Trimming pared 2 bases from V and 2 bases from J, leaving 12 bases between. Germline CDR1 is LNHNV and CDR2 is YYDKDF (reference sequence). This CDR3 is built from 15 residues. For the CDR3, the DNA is TGTGCCACCAGCAGACGCGGGGCGGGACAAGAGACCCAGTACTTC. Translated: CATSRRGAGQETQYF.

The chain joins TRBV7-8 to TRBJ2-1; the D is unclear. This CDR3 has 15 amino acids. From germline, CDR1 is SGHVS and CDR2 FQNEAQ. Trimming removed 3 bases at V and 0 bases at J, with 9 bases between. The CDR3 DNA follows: TGTGCCAGCAGCTTCAGTATAAACTCCTACAATGAGCAGTTCTTC. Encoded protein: CASSFSINSYNEQFF.

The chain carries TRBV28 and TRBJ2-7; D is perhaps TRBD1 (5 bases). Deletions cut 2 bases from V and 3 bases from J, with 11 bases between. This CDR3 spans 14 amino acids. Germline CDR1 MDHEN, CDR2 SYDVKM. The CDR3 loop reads CASSLQGRDYEQYF. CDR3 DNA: TGTGCCAGCAGTTTACAGGGAAGGGACTACGAGCAGTACTTC.

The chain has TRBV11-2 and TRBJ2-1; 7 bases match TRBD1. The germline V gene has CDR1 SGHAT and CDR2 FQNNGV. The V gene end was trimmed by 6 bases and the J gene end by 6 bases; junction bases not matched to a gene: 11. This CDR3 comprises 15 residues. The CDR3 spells CASRHGQVSPNEQFF. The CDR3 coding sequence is TGTGCCAGCAGACATGGACAGGTCTCTCCCAATGAGCAGTTCTTC.

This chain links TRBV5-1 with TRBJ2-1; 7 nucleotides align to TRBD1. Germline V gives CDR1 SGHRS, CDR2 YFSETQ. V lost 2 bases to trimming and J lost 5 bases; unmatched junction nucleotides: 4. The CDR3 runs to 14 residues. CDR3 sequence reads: CASSLTGANNEQFF. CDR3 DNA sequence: TGCGCCAGCAGCTTAACAGGGGCGAACAATGAGCAGTTCTTC. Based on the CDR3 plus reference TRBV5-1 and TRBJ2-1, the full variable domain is KAGVTQTPRYLIKTRGQQVTLSCSPISGHRSVSWYQQTPGQGLQFLFEYFSETQRNKGNFPGRFSGRQFSNSRSEMNVSTLELGDSALYLCASSLTGANNEQFFGPGTRLTVL.

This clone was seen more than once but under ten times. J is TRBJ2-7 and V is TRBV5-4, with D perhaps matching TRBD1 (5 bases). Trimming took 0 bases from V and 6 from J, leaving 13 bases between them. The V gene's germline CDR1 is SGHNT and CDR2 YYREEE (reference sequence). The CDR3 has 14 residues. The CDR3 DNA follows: TGTGCCAGCAGCTTGGTTTCTCCCAGGGCCGAGCAGTACTTC. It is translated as CASSLVSPRAEQYF. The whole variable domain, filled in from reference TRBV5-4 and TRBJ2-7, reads ETGVTQSPTHLIKTRGQQVTLRCSSQSGHNTVSWYQQALGQGPQFIFQYYREEENGRGNFPPRFSGLQFPNYSSELNVNALELDDSALYLCASSLVSPRAEQYFGPGTRLTVT.

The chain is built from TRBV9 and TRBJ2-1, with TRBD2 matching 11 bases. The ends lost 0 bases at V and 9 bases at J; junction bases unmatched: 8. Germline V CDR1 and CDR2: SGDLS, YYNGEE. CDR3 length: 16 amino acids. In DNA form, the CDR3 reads TGTGCCAGCAGCGTAGGTACTAGCGGGAGTTTGAGTGAGCAGTTCTTC. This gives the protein CASSVGTSGSLSEQFF.

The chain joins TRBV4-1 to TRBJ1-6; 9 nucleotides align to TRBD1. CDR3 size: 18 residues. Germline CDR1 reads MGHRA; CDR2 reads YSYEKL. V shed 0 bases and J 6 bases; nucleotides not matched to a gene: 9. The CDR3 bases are TGCGCCAGCAGCCAAGACGGGGGACAGGGAATTTTTAATTCACCCCTCCACTTT. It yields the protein CASSQDGGQGIFNSPLHF.

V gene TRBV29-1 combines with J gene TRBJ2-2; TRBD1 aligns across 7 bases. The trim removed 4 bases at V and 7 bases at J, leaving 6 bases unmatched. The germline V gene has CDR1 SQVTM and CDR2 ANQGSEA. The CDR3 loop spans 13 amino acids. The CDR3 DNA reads TGCAGCGTTGGTACAGGGGTGGTCGGGGAGCTGTTTTTT. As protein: CSVGTGVVGELFF.

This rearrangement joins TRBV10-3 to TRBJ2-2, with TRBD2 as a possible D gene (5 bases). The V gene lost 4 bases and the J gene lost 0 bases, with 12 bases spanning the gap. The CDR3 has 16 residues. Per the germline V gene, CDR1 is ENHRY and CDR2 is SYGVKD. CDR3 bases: TGTGCCATCAGTGGTGAGCGGACCTCGAACACCGGGGAGCTGTTTTTT. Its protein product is CAISGERTSNTGELFF.

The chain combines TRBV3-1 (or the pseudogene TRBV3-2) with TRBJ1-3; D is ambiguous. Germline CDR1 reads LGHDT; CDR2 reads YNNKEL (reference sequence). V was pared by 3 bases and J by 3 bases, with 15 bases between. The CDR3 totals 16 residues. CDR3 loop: CASSHSRDSLGNTIYF. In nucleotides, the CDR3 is TGTGCCAGCAGCCATAGTAGAGACTCCCTTGGAAACACCATATATTTT.

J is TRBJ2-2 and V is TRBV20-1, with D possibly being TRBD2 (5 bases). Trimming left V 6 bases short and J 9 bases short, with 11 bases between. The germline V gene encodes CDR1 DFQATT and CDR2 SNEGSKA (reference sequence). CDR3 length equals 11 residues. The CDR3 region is CSAADLRELFF. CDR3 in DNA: TGCAGTGCGGCGGACTTACGGGAGCTGTTTTTT.